This T cell receptor beta chain appears in the sequencing data of a study of T cells in narcolepsy. About the study: Patients with NT1 or NT2 and healthy control donors were enrolled. General study findings and limits: Autoreactive clonotypes reportedly recurred in blood of same and different patients, not controls. Comparing one patient's CSF and blood CD4+ clonotypes highlighted HCRT- and TRIB2-specific autoreactive clonotypes.

On this clone itself: The target antigen is unknown.

Profiling relied on immunoSEQ multiplex PCR, and the TCRdb table lists in-frame clones only, not all of them. The sample has 20,000 to 30,000 clones, 75% to 90% seen once; the top ten hold under 1.5%. The CDR3 is 18 residues long. Germline-derived CDR1 and CDR2 are SGHRS and YFSETQ. The V and J ends lost 5 bases and 0 bases, in that order; junction bases with no gene match: 6. This TCR was sampled from a human donor with narcolepsy. V gene TRBV5-1 combines with J gene TRBJ2-2; 14 bases align to TRBD2. The specimen sequenced was CD45RA- memory CD4+ T cells from PBMCs. CDR3 protein: CASSHRTSGRPNTGELFF. The CDR3 DNA sequence: TGCGCCAGCAGTCACAGGACTAGCGGGAGGCCGAACACCGGGGAGCTGTTTTTT. Drawing the rest from reference TRBV5-1 and TRBJ2-2, the complete variable domain is KAGVTQTPRYLIKTRGQQVTLSCSPISGHRSVSWYQQTPGQGLQFLFEYFSETQRNKGNFPGRFSGRQFSNSRSEMNVSTLELGDSALYLCASSHRTSGRPNTGELFFGEGSRLTVL.